What follows are 9 T cell receptor beta chains derived from one specimen sequenced in a study of blood T cell repertoires in COVID-19. The data were produced by immunoSEQ multiplex PCR, yet TCRdb's version contains in-frame clones alone and is incomplete. The sample includes approximately 530,000 clones, about 89% of them seen just once. The sequenced sample was peripheral blood. The receptors were sampled from a woman aged 50 to 65 with COVID-19, enrolled during active disease.

The genes are TRBV5-1 and TRBJ1-2; possibly TRBD1 for D (6 bases). Germline CDR1 SGHRS, CDR2 YFSETQ. This CDR3 is 14 amino acids long. V was shortened by 4 bases and J by 3 bases, with 13 bases between the two germline ends. In DNA form, the CDR3 reads TGCGCCAGCAGCGAGGTGGACAGTGACTATGGCTACACCTTC. Protein: CASSEVDSDYGYTF.

In its sample, this clone was seen many times. J is TRBJ2-3 and V is TRBV7-9; D might be TRBD2 (6 bases). CDR1 is SEHNR, CDR2 FQNEAQ, per germline (reference sequence). V dropped 5 bases and J dropped 11 bases, with 14 bases sitting between them. CDR3 length equals 12 residues. As DNA, the CDR3 is TGTGCCAGCAGCCTCTCGAGGGAGGTGCAGTATTTT. Amino acid sequence: CASSLSREVQYF.

The gene calls are TRBV24-1 and TRBJ1-2; TRBD1 agrees at 7 bases. V dropped 4 bases and J dropped 7; count of bases not matched to a gene: 8. The CDR3 runs 14 residues. CDR1 KGHDR and CDR2 SFDVKD come from the germline V gene. In nucleotides, the CDR3 is TGTGCCACCAGTGAAAACCGACAGGGAAGTGGCTACACCTTC. It yields the protein CATSENRQGSGYTF.

CDR3 nucleotides: TGCGCCAGCAGCTTGGTAACTGCTTACAATGAGCAGTTCTTC. Its protein product is CASSLVTAYNEQFF. V usage is TRBV5-1 and J usage is TRBJ2-1; D call uncertain. The CDR3 contains 14 residues. Trimming removed 0 bases at V and 4 bases at J, with 8 bases between. CDR1 and CDR2 from the germline V gene are SGHRS and YFSETQ.

In its sample, this clone was seen once. This chain joins TRBV5-6 and TRBJ1-2; TRBD1 agrees at 8 bases. The junction had 9 bases not matched to a gene; V was cut back by 3 bases and J by 2 bases. Germline CDR1 reads SGHDT; CDR2 reads YYEEEE. This CDR3 is built from 16 residues. CDR3 residues: CASSWGTGGPNYGYTF. CDR3 DNA: TGTGCCAGCAGCTGGGGTACAGGGGGACCCAACTATGGCTACACCTTC.

This chain connects TRBV4-1 to TRBJ1-2; 8 bases match TRBD1. This CDR3 region has 14 residues. Germline-derived CDR1 and CDR2 are MGHRA and YSYEKL. V dropped 6 bases and J dropped 5; count of bases not matched to a gene: 8. The CDR3, as DNA: TGCGCCAGCAGGTCCCAGGGGGCGCGGTATGGCTACACCTTC. This codes for CASRSQGARYGYTF.

This clone has only a few counts. This chain connects TRBV6-4 to TRBJ1-2; the D is unclear. The V end was cut by 5 bases, the J end by 8 bases, with 15 bases between. The CDR3 spans 13 residues. Per the germline V gene, CDR1 is MRHNA and CDR2 is SNTAGT. In DNA form, the CDR3 reads TGTGCCAGCAGTCTCTCCACTGACGGGGGCTACACCTTC. Encoded protein: CASSLSTDGGYTF.

V and J are TRBV11-2 and TRBJ1-2; unclear D gene. Germline V gene sequence: CDR1 SGHAT, CDR2 FQNNGV. Trimming left V 1 base short and J 3 bases short, with 6 bases between. The CDR3 length is 13 residues. CDR3 sequence reads: CASSLGSDYGYTF. The CDR3 DNA is TGTGCCAGCAGCTTAGGGTCAGACTATGGCTACACCTTC.

This clone occurred once. The chain is built from TRBV6-1 and TRBJ2-7; 7 positions match TRBD1. Per the germline V gene, CDR1 is MNHNS and CDR2 is SASEGT. V trimming: 2 bases; J trimming: 3 bases; junction bases outside the gene matches: 13. CDR3 length equals 17 residues. The DNA of the CDR3 is TGTGCCAGCAGTGAAAGACAGGGTGGATTGAGAAGCTACGAGCAGTACTTC. Translation: CASSERQGGLRSYEQYF.